This T cell receptor (beta chain) was documented in a study of blood T cell repertoires in COVID-19 (dated by TCRdb to 2018 to 2021). For the study in its entirety: Samples covering the acute and convalescent phases of COVID-19 were provided by collaborators in the United States, Italy and Spain. Samples came from the ongoing ImmuneRACE study (first 160 participants) plus 1,254 subjects from 6 global collaborators. The repertoires were made available in a free public database intended to serve as a resource for research on the immune response to SARS-CoV-2. Where HLA class I and class II types were available, the types were taken from metadata supplied by the sample provider, not from assay-based typing. The material from the prospective study consisted of cDNA or gDNA derived from T cells, B-cell-depleted T cells, or PBMCs. Deeply sampled blood TCRbeta repertoires from subjects exposed to, actively infected with, or recovered from COVID-19 were included in the dataset. A de-identified subject ID, COVID-19 status, age in years and sex were almost always included in the sample metadata.

Points the paper makes about the study in general: The quantity of clinical and demographic metadata differed by source and by participant and was supplied without curation.

The CDR3 numbers 12 residues from cysteine through phenylalanine. Just CDR3 DNA is preserved here, 36 bases in frame from base 1. The germline V gene provides CDR1 SNHLY and CDR2 FYNNEI. V and J are trimmed by 5 bases and 14 bases, and the gene matches miss 6 bases of the junction. About this clone itself: There is no known antigen for this receptor. It has no much larger one-base neighbor in the sample; base qualities were not kept.

Whole blood was collected in K2EDTA tubes by collaborating institutions according to the institutions' own protocols. For TCRbeta analysis, collaborator samples were shipped as frozen whole blood, as isolated PBMCs, or as DNA extracted from either sample type. TCRbeta CDR3 regions were amplified from genomic DNA using the immunoSEQ Assay, a bias-controlled multiplex PCR. Per the authors' processing: Nucleated cell counts per sample were estimated from amplification of reference gene primers within the assay. Sequence reads were collapsed and filtered to measure the absolute abundance of every unique TCRbeta CDR3 rearrangement. Productive Simpson clonality was computed per sample as the square root of Simpson's diversity index over productive rearrangements. The source is immuneACCESS, and TCRdb retained only in-frame sequences with V and J called. Part of the clones is not carried over; for the studies checked, unresolved V genes explain less than half of this, and the remainder is unexplained. D and trimming come from the DNA, and the V and J calls and clone size come from that table. Present in this sample are 100,000 to 150,000 clones, 88% of which were seen just once. The top ten clonotypes cover more than 2% of the sample.

The V and J segments used are TRBV2 and TRBJ2-1; TRBD2 agrees with 10 junctional bases. The sequence derives from a man aged 65-85 years with active COVID-19. Sequences were obtained from peripheral blood. The bases read TGTGCCAGCAGTTCGGCGGGGACTAGCGAGTTCTTC. Translation gives CASSSAGTSEFF.